A selection of T cell receptor beta chains follows, all from one sample in a study of technical replicates of blood from a handful of donors. The repertoire was sequenced with immunoSEQ multiplex PCR; TCRdb's copy has only in-frame clones and lacks some. The table shows just under 85,000 clones, with around 94% occurring only once. Sequenced material: T cells isolated from PBMCs. These receptors came from a human donor in good health. CDR3s include the opening cysteine and the closing phenylalanine or tryptophan. The D gene is left open where the match is weak. A row's size may be missing; if present it is once, few, many or a size class.

J | D | V | size | DNA | CDR3
TRBJ1-6 | NA | TRBV27 | NA | TGTGCCAGCAGTTCTATGCGGGGCGGTCAGAATAATTCACCCCTCCACTTT | CASSSMRGGQNNSPLHF
TRBJ2-2 | NA | TRBV5-1 | NA | TGCGCCAGCAGCCCGTCGGGGTCCGGGGAGCTGTTTTTT | CASSPSGSGELFF
TRBJ2-3 | NA | TRBV7-2 | NA | TGTGCCAGCAGCGTCGTGGCCCAGTCCAGAGATACGCAGTATTTT | CASSVVAQSRDTQYF
TRBJ2-7 | NA | TRBV16 | NA | TGTGCCAGCAGCCCGTCGGGGTCCGGCCGGTACGAGCAGTACTTC | CASSPSGSGRYEQYF
TRBJ2-3 | NA | TRBV30 | NA | TGTGCCTGGAGTGTATTACTAACAGATACGCAGTATTTT | CAWSVLLTDTQYF
TRBJ1-6 | NA | TRBV5-6 | NA | TGTGCCAGCAGCTTTTCGGGGAACAATTCACCCCTCCACTTT | CASSFSGNNSPLHF
TRBJ2-3 | NA | TRBV5-1 | NA | TGCGCCAGCAGCTTCGGGACTAGCACAGATACGCAGTATTTT | CASSFGTSTDTQYF
TRBJ2-3 | NA | TRBV4-1 | NA | TGCGCCAGCAGCCAAGTCGTTTCGGGAGCTAGCACAGATACGCAGTATTTT | CASSQVVSGASTDTQYF
TRBJ1-1 | TRBD1 | TRBV15 | once | TGTGCCACCAGCAGAATGACAGGGATGAACACTGAAGCTTTCTTT | CATSRMTGMNTEAFF
TRBJ2-3 | NA | TRBV5-1 | NA | TGCGCCAGCAGCTTTAGGGGAAGAGTGATTGATACGCAGTATTTT | CASSFRGRVIDTQYF
TRBJ1-5 | TRBD1 | TRBV2 | NA | TGTGCCAGCAGTGATGGGACAGGTTGGCAGCCCCAGCATTTT | CASSDGTGWQPQHF
TRBJ1-1 | NA | TRBV19 | NA | TGTGCCAGTAGATGGGAGGGTTTGAACACTGAAGCTTTCTTT | CASRWEGLNTEAFF
TRBJ1-5 | NA | TRBV21-1 | NA | TGTGCCAGCAGCAAACGGGCGGGGAATAGCAATCAGCCCCAGCATTTT | CASSKRAGNSNQPQHF
TRBJ2-5 | NA | TRBV7-9 | NA | TGTGCCAGCAGATTAGGCGCGCAAGAGACCCAGTACTTC | CASRLGAQETQYF
TRBJ2-3 | TRBD2 | TRBV11-2 | once | TGTGCCAGCAGCTCATACAGACTAGCGGGGACCACAGATACGCAGTATTTT | CASSSYRLAGTTDTQYF
TRBJ1-1 | TRBD1 | TRBV19 | NA | TGTGCCAGTAGTATAGTGGCGTTTGGGACAGCGTCCACTGAAGCTTTCTTT | CASSIVAFGTASTEAFF
TRBJ1-2 | NA | TRBV9 | NA | TGTGCCAGCAGCGAGTCGGGGGTCCCTAACTATGGCTACACCTTC | CASSESGVPNYGYTF
TRBJ2-5 | NA | TRBV27 | NA | TGTGCCAGCAGTCGAGAGCCGATCCAAGAGACCCAGTACTTC | CASSREPIQETQYF
TRBJ1-5 | NA | TRBV9 | NA | TGTGCCAGCAGCGTAGGAGGGAGCAATCAGCCCCAGCATTTT | CASSVGGSNQPQHF
TRBJ2-3 | NA | TRBV5-1 | NA | TGCGCCAGCAGCTCTGTCGCGGGACGCACAGATACGCAGTATTTT | CASSSVAGRTDTQYF
TRBJ2-3 | NA | TRBV7-2 | NA | TGTGCCAGCAGCTTAGGCGGCAGGGGAGCGGCAGATACGCAGTATTTT | CASSLGGRGAADTQYF
TRBJ2-1 | NA | TRBV4-1 | NA | TGCGCCAGCAGCCAAGAGGGGGCGTGGACCCAAAGGAATGAGCAGTTCTTC | CASSQEGAWTQRNEQFF
TRBJ2-7 | TRBD1 | TRBV7-2 | NA | TGTGCCAGCAGCCGGGACAGCCCCTACGAGCAGTACTTC | CASSRDSPYEQYF
TRBJ1-4 | NA | TRBV30 | NA | TGTGCCTGGGAGGGGGATGTGAAAGAAAAACTGTTTTTT | CAWEGDVKEKLFF
TRBJ2-5 | TRBD2 | TRBV6-5 | NA | TGTGCCAGCTCGCCGGGGGGAGAGACCCAGTACTTC | CASSPGGETQYF
TRBJ2-1 | NA | TRBV6-5 | NA | TGTGCCAGCAGTTACTCGCGGGGGCTAGGTGAGCAGTTCTTC | CASSYSRGLGEQFF
TRBJ2-7 | NA | TRBV19 | NA | TGTGCCAGTAGTGCAGGCTACGAGCAGTACTTC | CASSAGYEQYF
TRBJ2-2 | TRBD1 | TRBV4-1 | NA | TGCGCCAGCAGCCTCCGACAGGGGGCGGGCGGGGAGCTGTTTTTT | CASSLRQGAGGELFF